This TCR beta chain was sequenced in a study of blood T cell repertoires in COVID-19. Study-wide background: The United States, Italy and Spain provided the acute and convalescent COVID-19 samples.

Germline CDR1 reads LGHNT; CDR2 reads FRNRAP. J was trimmed by 4 bases and V by 0 bases; bases with no gene match: 9. The CDR3 has 16 residues. This clone is a singleton in its sample. The repertoire was sequenced with immunoSEQ multiplex PCR; TCRdb's copy has only in-frame clones and lacks some. The profile shows fewer than 70,000 clones, 80% to 90% of them singletons. The sequence was obtained from a human donor in a cohort sampled during active COVID-19. The chain couples TRBV12-5 to TRBJ2-7; 7 bases line up with TRBD1. Sample: peripheral blood. CDR3 DNA: TGTGCTAGTGGTTTGGTGTCGATAGGGACAGAATACGAGCAGTACTTC. It encodes CASGLVSIGTEYEQYF.